This T cell receptor beta chain is drawn from a study of blood T cells in healthy people across ages. For the second PCR, which ran for about 7 to 11 cycles, a sample-barcoded 5' primer and a J-beta primer mix were used. The template-switch adaptor, which had 12 random nucleotides, put a tag on each cDNA molecule. Via MiXCR, TCRdb re-called the 5' RACE reads, giving one row per CDR3 protein. The data show approximately 800,000 distinct CDR3 sequences, 60% to 80% seen once. V lost 5 bases to trimming and J lost 5 bases; unmatched junction nucleotides: 6. The length of the CDR3 is 14 residues. The sequence came from a man aged 30 to 39 in good health. The sequencing input was blood. The genes are TRBV12-3 or TRBV12-4 and TRBJ2-7; 10 bases match TRBD1. Here the CDR3 reads CASSPWTGGNEQYF. For the CDR3, the DNA is TGTGCCAGCAGTCCCTGGACAGGGGGTAACGAGCAGTACTTC.